This TCR beta chain was found in a study of preoperative IRX-2 immunotherapy in early breast cancer. Treatment: preoperative locoregional IRX-2 cytokine immunotherapy. Samples came from a phase Ib trial of preoperative locoregional IRX-2 cytokine immunotherapy. The data were produced by immunoSEQ multiplex PCR, yet TCRdb's version contains in-frame clones alone and is incomplete. This sample has around 3,700 clones; roughly 69% occur once, and the top ten carry 12%. Between the trimmed V and J ends, which lost 5 bases and 0 bases, there was a span of 13 bases. Germline CDR1 and CDR2: MDHEN and SYDVKM. The CDR3 is 15 residues long.

The chain combines TRBV28 with TRBJ1-2; D perhaps matches TRBD1 (6 bases). This clonotype originated in a human donor with breast cancer. The sample here was tumor tissue, taken after IRX-2 immunotherapy. This CDR3 reads CASSLPGHPNYGYTF. CDR3 in DNA: TGTGCCAGCAGTCTCCCGGGACACCCTAACTATGGCTACACCTTC.